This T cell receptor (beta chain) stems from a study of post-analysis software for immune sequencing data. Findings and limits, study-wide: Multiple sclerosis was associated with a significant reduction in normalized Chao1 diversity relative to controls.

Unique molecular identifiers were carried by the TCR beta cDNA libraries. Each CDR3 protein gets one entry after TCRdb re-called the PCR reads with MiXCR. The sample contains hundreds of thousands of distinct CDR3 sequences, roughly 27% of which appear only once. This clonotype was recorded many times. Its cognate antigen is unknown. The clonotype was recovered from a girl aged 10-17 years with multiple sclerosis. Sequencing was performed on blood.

The CDR3 reads CSGTGTETQYF. As DNA, the CDR3 is TGCAGCGGAACCGGGACAGAGACCCAGTACTTC. The chain carries TRBV29-1 and TRBJ2-5; possibly TRBD1 or TRBD2 for D (5 bases each). This CDR3 has 11 residues. Germline lookup yields CDR1 SQVTM and CDR2 ANQGSEA. Trimming took off 7 bases at V and 4 bases at J, with 10 bases between the two ends.